This TCR beta chain was found in a study of T cell clonality in common variable immunodeficiency. Each donor provided about 5 to 9 ml of heparinized whole blood. With respect to this clone: Its antigen is unidentified. A much larger clone differs from this one at a single base, so this may be a read error.

Study findings and constraints: Patient heterogeneity in the CVID cohort limited correlations between repertoire features and clinical complications. Compared with healthy controls, CVID subjects showed increased TCRbeta clonality, mostly in about a third.

Equal genomic DNA amounts from CVID and control samples were sequenced. Clones were read by immunoSEQ multiplex PCR, and TCRdb kept only the in-frame ones, dropping some. The sample yields roughly 70,000 clones, without any singletons. This sequence was found in a person aged 18 to 70 in good health. The sample consisted of peripheral blood mononuclear cells.

The covered CDR3 bases are TGCAGTGCTAGAGACGTAAACAATGAG. Translated, it gives CSARDVNNE. The whole CDR3 region reads CSARDVNNEQFF. This sequence joins TRBV20-1 and TRBJ2-1, with D unresolved. The read halts 3 residues ahead of the CDR3 end, with the missing end drawn from the germline J gene. V gave up 0 bases and J gave up 5 bases, with 5 bases separating them. The CDR3 length is 12 residues. In germline, CDR1 is DFQATT, CDR2 SNEGSKA (reference sequence).